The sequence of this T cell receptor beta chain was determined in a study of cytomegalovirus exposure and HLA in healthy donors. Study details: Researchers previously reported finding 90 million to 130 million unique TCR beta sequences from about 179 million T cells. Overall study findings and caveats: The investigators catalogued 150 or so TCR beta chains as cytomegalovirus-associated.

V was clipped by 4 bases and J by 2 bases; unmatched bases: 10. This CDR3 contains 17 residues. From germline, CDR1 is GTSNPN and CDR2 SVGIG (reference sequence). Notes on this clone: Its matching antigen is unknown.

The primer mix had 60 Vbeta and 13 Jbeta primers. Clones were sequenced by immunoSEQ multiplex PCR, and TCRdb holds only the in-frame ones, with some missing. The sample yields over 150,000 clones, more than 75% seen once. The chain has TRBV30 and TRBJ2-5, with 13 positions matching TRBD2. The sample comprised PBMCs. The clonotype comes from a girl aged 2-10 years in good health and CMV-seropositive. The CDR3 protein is CAWINPRLAGGQETQYF. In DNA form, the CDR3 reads TGTGCCTGGATAAATCCAAGACTAGCGGGAGGACAAGAGACCCAGTACTTC. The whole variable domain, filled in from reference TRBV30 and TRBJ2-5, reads SQTIHQWPATLVQPVGSPLSLECTVEGTSNPNLYWYRQAAGRGLQLLFYSVGIGQISSEVPQNLSASRPQDRQFILSSKKLLLSDSGFYLCAWINPRLAGGQETQYFGPGTRLLVL.